Below, 15 T cell receptor beta chains from the same sample are listed, as sequenced in a study of blood T cell repertoires in COVID-19. Sequencing was performed with immunoSEQ multiplex PCR; in TCRdb, only in-frame clones are kept and a portion is missing. The table lists about 370,000 clones, 80% to 90% of them singletons. The sample comprised peripheral blood. These receptors were obtained from a woman younger than 45 with COVID-19, enrolled during active disease.

The chain is built from TRBV4-3 and TRBJ2-7; D is possibly TRBD2 (5 bases). Between the trimmed V and J ends, which lost 0 bases and 6 bases, there was a span of 15 bases. The CDR3 consists of 15 residues. Looked up from germline, CDR1 is LGHNA and CDR2 is YSLEER. CDR3: CASSQERVLGSEQYF. The CDR3 DNA follows: TGCGCCAGCAGCCAAGAAAGGGTTCTGGGGAGCGAGCAGTACTTC.

This sequence joins TRBV3-1 (or the pseudogene TRBV3-2) and TRBJ2-1; D is possibly TRBD2 (5 bases). The V gene's germline CDR1 is LGHDT and CDR2 YNNKEL (reference sequence). V gave up 0 bases and J gave up 1 base, with 10 bases separating them. The CDR3 runs 16 residues. The CDR3 nucleotides read TGTGCCAGCAGCCAAGATGTCGGGGTTTCCTACAATGAGCAGTTCTTC. It specifies CASSQDVGVSYNEQFF.

The V call is TRBV24-1, the J call TRBJ2-3; 13 positions agree with TRBD2. The J segment lost 2 bases and the V segment lost 4 bases, leaving 8 bases of the junction unmatched. Per germline, CDR1 KGHDR and CDR2 SFDVKD. CDR3 length: 18 residues. The CDR3 DNA reads TGTGCCACCAGTGAACCGCTCGGACTAGCGGGAGCCACAGATACGCAGTATTTT. Amino acid sequence: CATSEPLGLAGATDTQYF.

J is TRBJ2-6 and V is TRBV4-3; unclear D gene. The germline V gene has CDR1 LGHNA and CDR2 YSLEER. The CDR3 is 17 amino acids. V gave up 0 bases and J gave up 4 bases, with 13 bases separating them. The CDR3 region is CASSQEVVASGANVLTF. The CDR3 coding sequence is TGCGCCAGCAGCCAAGAGGTCGTTGCGTCCGGGGCCAACGTCCTGACTTTC.

V and J are TRBV7-2 and TRBJ2-7; 9 bases align to TRBD1. Looked up from germline, CDR1 is SGHTA and CDR2 is FQGNSA. V was clipped by 1 base and J by 6 bases; unmatched bases: 4. The CDR3 extends over 14 amino acids. For the CDR3, the DNA is TGTGCCAGCAGCTTAGAAGGACAGGGGTTCGAGCAGTACTTC. It codes for CASSLEGQGFEQYF.

This rearrangement joins TRBV4-1 to TRBJ1-1; D is unresolved. V lost 10 bases to trimming and J lost 1 base, with 22 bases between them. This CDR3 is built from 16 residues. Per germline, CDR1 MGHRA and CDR2 YSYEKL. The CDR3 DNA sequence: TGCGCCACCACTGTTTCCTGGGGAGTATCGAACACTGAAGCTTTCTTT. As protein: CATTVSWGVSNTEAFF.

The chain couples TRBV27 to TRBJ1-1; maybe TRBD1 (5 bases). Trimming took 4 bases from V and 4 from J, leaving 13 bases between them. There are 14 residues in the CDR3. Germline V gives CDR1 MNHEY, CDR2 SMNVEV (reference sequence). The CDR3, as DNA: TGTGCCAGCAGTTCTCCGGGACTGATCACTGAAGCTTTCTTT. Translation gives CASSSPGLITEAFF.

This chain links TRBV4-3 with TRBJ2-3; 10 nucleotides line up with TRBD2. V shed 1 base, J shed 9 bases, and the junction held 13 bases outside the gene matches. The CDR3 is 17 residues long. Per germline, CDR1 LGHNA and CDR2 YSLEER. The CDR3 bases are TGCGCCAGCAGCCAAGTGACAGTAGCGGGAGGCCCTAGGACGCAGTATTTT. Encoded protein: CASSQVTVAGGPRTQYF.

The chain links TRBV5-1 to TRBJ2-5; 7 bases map to TRBD2. Germline CDR1 and CDR2: SGHRS and YFSETQ. The CDR3 consists of 13 residues. V lost 4 bases to trimming and J lost 2 bases; unmatched junction nucleotides: 2. The chain's CDR3 is CASSPAGQETQYF. The CDR3 DNA follows: TGCGCCAGCAGCCCAGCGGGACAAGAGACCCAGTACTTC.

The rearrangement uses TRBV27 and TRBJ2-5; 7 nucleotides line up with TRBD1. Germline V gene sequence: CDR1 MNHEY, CDR2 SMNVEV (reference sequence). The V segment lost 3 bases and the J segment 7 bases; nucleotides outside the gene matches: 8. The CDR3 totals 14 residues. CDR3 protein: CASSFTDRLGTQYF. The CDR3, as DNA: TGTGCCAGCAGTTTCACGGACAGGCTCGGGACCCAGTACTTC.

V is TRBV7-2 and J is TRBJ1-3; D remains ambiguous. The CDR3 extends over 16 amino acids. Germline V gene lookup returns CDR1 SGHTA and CDR2 FQGNSA. Trimming shortened V by 0 bases and J by 0 bases, and 9 bases separated the two germline ends. The CDR3 region has the DNA TGTGCCAGCAGCTTAGCGGCCCCCAGCTCTGGAAACACCATATATTTT. Residues: CASSLAAPSSGNTIYF. Variable domain in full (rest from reference TRBV7-2 and TRBJ1-3): GAGVSQSPSNKVTEKGKDVELRCDPISGHTALYWYRQSLGQGLEFLIYFQGNSAPDKSGLPSDRFSAERTGGSVSTLTIQRTQQEDSAVYLCASSLAAPSSGNTIYFGEGSWLTVV.

This clone was seen a single time. The chain joins TRBV7-9 to TRBJ1-2, with D uncertain. This CDR3 is built from 14 residues. From germline, CDR1 is SEHNR and CDR2 FQNEAQ (reference sequence). The V end lost 2 bases, the J end lost 7 bases, and 14 bases lay between the germline ends. The CDR3 DNA is TGTGCCAGCAGCTTACTGGTTGCGCCGTTTGGCTACACCTTC. It translates to CASSLLVAPFGYTF.

The chain joins TRBV6-2 or TRBV6-3 to TRBJ2-7; D gene ambiguous. This CDR3 region has 13 residues. Deletions cut 6 bases from V and 3 bases from J, with 12 bases between. Germline assignment: CDR1 MNHEY and CDR2 SVGEGT. The CDR3 DNA reads TGTGCCAGCAGCCTCACAGCAAACTACGAGCAGTACTTC. It codes for CASSLTANYEQYF.

J is TRBJ2-1 and V is TRBV19; TRBD2 aligns across 9 bases. With 6 bases clipped from V and 5 bases from J, the junction kept 14 bases outside the gene matches. Germline V gene data show CDR1 as LNHDA and CDR2 as SQIVND (reference sequence). The CDR3 sequence is 17 residues long. CDR3 in amino acids: CASRNLNSGGPNNEQFF. The DNA of the CDR3 is TGTGCCAGTAGGAATTTGAATAGCGGGGGACCTAACAATGAGCAGTTCTTC.

The chain's CDR3 is CASSFYSEAFF. CDR3 in DNA: TGCGCCAGCAGTTTTTACAGTGAAGCTTTCTTT. This chain connects TRBV5-1 to TRBJ1-1, with D uncertain. CDR1 and CDR2 from the germline V gene are SGHRS and YFSETQ. V was shortened by 5 bases and J by 7 bases, with 9 bases between the two germline ends. CDR3 length equals 11 residues.